This T cell receptor (beta chain) is from a study of shared clonotypes between healthy human individuals. Splitting of each subset's genomic DNA was done evenly across several immunoSEQ plates. Sequenced by immunoSEQ multiplex PCR; TCRdb stores in-frame clones only, minus some. Counted here are fewer than 400,000 clones, 74% occurring once; the ten biggest clones make up 10%. Findings of the study overall: Sharing across a handful of donors was seen in 4% to 5% of naive CD4 clonotypes.

Turning to this clone: Its antigen is as yet unknown.

Sequencing used memory CD4+ T cells sorted from blood. Subset described: CD45RA-negative fraction. This sequence was found in a man younger than 40 in good health.

The CDR3 protein is CASSEEGYSAGFQETQYF. CDR3 coding DNA: TGTGCCAGCAGCGAAGAGGGGTATTCGGCGGGGTTTCAAGAGACCCAGTACTTC. J is TRBJ2-5 and V is TRBV11-2, with TRBD2 as a possible D gene (6 bases). Germline CDR1 SGHAT, CDR2 FQNNGV. The germline V and J ends were trimmed by 5 bases and 2 bases, with 24 bases remaining between them. The CDR3 spans 18 residues.